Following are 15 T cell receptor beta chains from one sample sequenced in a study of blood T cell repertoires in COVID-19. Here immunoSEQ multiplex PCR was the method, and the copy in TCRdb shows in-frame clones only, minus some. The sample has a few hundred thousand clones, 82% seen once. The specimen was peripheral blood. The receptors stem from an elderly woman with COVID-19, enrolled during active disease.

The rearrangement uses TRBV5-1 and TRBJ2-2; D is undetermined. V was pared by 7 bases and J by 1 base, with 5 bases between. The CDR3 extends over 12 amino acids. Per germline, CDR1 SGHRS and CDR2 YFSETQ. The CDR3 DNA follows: TGCGCCAGCGCAGAGAACACCGGGGAGCTGTTTTTT. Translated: CASAENTGELFF. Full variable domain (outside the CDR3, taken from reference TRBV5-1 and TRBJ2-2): KAGVTQTPRYLIKTRGQQVTLSCSPISGHRSVSWYQQTPGQGLQFLFEYFSETQRNKGNFPGRFSGRQFSNSRSEMNVSTLELGDSALYLCASAENTGELFFGEGSRLTVL.

CDR3 sequence (DNA): TGTGCCTGGTCCGGGGGAAACGAGCAGTACTTC. Translated: CAWSGGNEQYF. The chain uses TRBV30 and TRBJ2-7; perhaps TRBD2 as D (6 bases). Germline CDR1 GTSNPN, CDR2 SVGIG (reference sequence). This CDR3 has 11 amino acids. Trimming stripped 5 bases from V and 5 bases from J, with 10 bases between.

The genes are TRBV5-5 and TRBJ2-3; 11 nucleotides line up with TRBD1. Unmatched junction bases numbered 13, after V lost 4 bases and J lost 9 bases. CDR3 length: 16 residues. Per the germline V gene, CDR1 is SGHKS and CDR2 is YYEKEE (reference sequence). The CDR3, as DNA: TGTGCCAGCAGCGCGACCGGGACAGGGGGGAGGAAGACGCAGTATTTT. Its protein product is CASSATGTGGRKTQYF. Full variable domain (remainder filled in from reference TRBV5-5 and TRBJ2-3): DAGVTQSPTHLIKTRGQQVTLRCSPISGHKSVSWYQQVLGQGPQFIFQYYEKEERGRGNFPDRFSARQFPNYSSELNVNALLLGDSALYLCASSATGTGGRKTQYFGPGTRLTVL.

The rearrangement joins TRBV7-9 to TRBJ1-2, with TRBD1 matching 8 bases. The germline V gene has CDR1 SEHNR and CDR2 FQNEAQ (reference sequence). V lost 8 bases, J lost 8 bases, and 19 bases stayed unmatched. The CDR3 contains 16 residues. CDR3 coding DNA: TGTGCCAGCGTCATTTCGGGAGGCCAGGGGGCGCGGGGCTACACCTTC. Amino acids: CASVISGGQGARGYTF. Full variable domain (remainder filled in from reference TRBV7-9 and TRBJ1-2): DTGVSQNPRHKITKRGQNVTFRCDPISEHNRLYWYRQTLGQGPEFLTYFQNEAQLEKSRLLSDRFSAERPKGSFSTLEIQRTEQGDSAMYLCASVISGGQGARGYTFGSGTRLTVV.

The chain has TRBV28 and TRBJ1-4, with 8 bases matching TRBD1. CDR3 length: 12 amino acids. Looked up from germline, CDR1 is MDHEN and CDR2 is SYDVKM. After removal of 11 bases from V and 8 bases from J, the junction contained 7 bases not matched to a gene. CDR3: CAAGGTGEKLFF. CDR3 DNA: TGTGCCGCTGGAGGGACAGGAGAAAAACTGTTTTTT.

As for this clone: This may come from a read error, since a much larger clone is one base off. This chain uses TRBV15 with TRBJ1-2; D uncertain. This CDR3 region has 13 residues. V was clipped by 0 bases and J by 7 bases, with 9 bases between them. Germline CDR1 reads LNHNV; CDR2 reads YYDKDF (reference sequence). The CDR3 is CATSRDDGSGYTF. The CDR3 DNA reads TGTGCCACCAGCAGAGATGACGGGAGTGGCTACACCTTC.

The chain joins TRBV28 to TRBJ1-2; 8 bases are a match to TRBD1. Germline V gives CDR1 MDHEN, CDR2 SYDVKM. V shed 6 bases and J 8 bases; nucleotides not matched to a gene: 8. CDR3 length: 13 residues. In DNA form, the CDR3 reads TGTGCCAGCAGGCCAGGGGGCACGAGGGGCTACACCTTC. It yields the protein CASRPGGTRGYTF.

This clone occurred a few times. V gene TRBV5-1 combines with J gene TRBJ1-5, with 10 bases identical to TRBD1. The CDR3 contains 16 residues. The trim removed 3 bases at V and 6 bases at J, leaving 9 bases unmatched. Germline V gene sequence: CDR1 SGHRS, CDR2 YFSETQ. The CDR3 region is CASSWGDRGTAQPQHF. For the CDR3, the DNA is TGCGCCAGCAGCTGGGGGGACAGGGGTACCGCTCAGCCCCAGCATTTT. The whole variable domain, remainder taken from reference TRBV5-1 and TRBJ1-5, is KAGVTQTPRYLIKTRGQQVTLSCSPISGHRSVSWYQQTPGQGLQFLFEYFSETQRNKGNFPGRFSGRQFSNSRSEMNVSTLELGDSALYLCASSWGDRGTAQPQHFGDGTRLSIL.

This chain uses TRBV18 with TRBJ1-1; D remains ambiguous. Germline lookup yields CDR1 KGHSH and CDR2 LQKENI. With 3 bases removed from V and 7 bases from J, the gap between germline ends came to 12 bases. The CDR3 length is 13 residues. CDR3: CASSPQAEVEAFF. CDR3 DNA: TGTGCCAGCTCACCGCAAGCCGAAGTTGAAGCTTTCTTT.

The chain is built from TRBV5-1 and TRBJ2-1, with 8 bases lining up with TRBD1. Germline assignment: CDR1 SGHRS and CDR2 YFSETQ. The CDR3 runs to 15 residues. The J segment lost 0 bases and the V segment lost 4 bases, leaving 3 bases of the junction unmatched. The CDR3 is CASSRDRSSYNEQFF. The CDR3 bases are TGCGCCAGCAGCCGGGACAGGAGCTCCTACAATGAGCAGTTCTTC.

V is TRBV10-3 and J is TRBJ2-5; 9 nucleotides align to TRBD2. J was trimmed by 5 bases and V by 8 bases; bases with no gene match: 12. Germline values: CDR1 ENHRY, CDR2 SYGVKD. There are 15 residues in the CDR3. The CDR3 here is CAIRASSGVGETQYF. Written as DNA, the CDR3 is TGTGCCATCCGGGCCTCTAGCGGGGTGGGGGAGACCCAGTACTTC.

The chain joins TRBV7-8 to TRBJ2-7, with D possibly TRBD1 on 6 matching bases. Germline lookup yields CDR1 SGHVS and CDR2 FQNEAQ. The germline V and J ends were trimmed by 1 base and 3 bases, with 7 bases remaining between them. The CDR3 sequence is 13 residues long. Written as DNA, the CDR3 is TGTGCCAGCAGCTTAGGGACAGTCTACGAGCAGTACTTC. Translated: CASSLGTVYEQYF.

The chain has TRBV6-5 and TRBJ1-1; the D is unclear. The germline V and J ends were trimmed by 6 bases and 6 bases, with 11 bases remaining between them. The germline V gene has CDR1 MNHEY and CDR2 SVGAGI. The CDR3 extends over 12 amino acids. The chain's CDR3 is CASSRGEAEAFF. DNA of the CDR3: TGTGCCAGCAGCCGCGGGGAAGCTGAAGCTTTCTTT.

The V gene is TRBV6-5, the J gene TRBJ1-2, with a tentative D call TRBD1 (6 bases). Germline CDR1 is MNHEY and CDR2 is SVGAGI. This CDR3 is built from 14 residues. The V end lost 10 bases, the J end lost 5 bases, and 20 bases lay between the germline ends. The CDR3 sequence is CATRQDPSRYGYTF. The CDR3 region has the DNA TGTGCCACTCGACAGGACCCCTCCCGGTATGGCTACACCTTC.

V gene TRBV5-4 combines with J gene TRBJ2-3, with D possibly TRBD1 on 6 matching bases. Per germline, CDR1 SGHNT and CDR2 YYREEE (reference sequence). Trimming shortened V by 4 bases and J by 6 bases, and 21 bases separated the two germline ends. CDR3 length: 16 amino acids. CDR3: CASSLDRRLGPDTQYF. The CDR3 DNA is TGTGCCAGCAGCCTAGACAGGAGACTCGGACCGGATACGCAGTATTTT.